The present entry profiles one TCR beta chain with its context. Its cognate antigen is unknown. Trimming left V 3 bases short and J 0 bases short, with 9 bases between. The length of the CDR3 is 15 residues. Germline values: CDR1 SGHDT, CDR2 YYEEEE. PCR used 60 Vbeta primers and 13 Jbeta primers. The table came from immunoSEQ multiplex PCR; TCRdb's copy has only in-frame clones and leaves some out. The sample lists under 250,000 clones; approximately 80% were seen once. The data were obtained in a study of cytomegalovirus exposure and HLA in healthy donors. General study results and limits: Beyond CMV serostatus, there was no information to go on about immune exposure. Cytomegalovirus-associated TCR beta chains were listed, numbering some 180.

The origin of this receptor is a woman aged 60-75 years in good health and CMV-seropositive. The sample taken for sequencing was PBMCs. The chain has TRBV5-6 and TRBJ2-2; no firm D call. The CDR3 nucleotides are TGTGCCAGCAGCTCGAGCAGGACGAACACCGGGGAGCTGTTTTTT. Translated: CASSSSRTNTGELFF.